One sample yielded the 20 T cell receptor beta chains listed below, sequenced in a study of a mutant IDH1 vaccine in newly diagnosed glioma. These receptors lack a known antigen. Method: immunoSEQ multiplex PCR; TCRdb's copy keeps in-frame clones and lacks some. The data contain tens of thousands of clones, roughly nine tenths of them singletons. Regarding time point: week 35, safety follow-up. In the vaccine, a single dose held 300 ug of the mutant IDH1 20-mer peptide, along with topical imiquimod. This specimen consisted of PBMCs, obtained from a glioma patient whose treatment included an IDH1 peptide vaccine. These receptors were taken from a man aged 40-50 years with glioma.

In nucleotides, the CDR3 is TGTGCCAGCAGTTCCTCTCTGGTGAACACTGAAGCTTTCTTT. It yields the protein CASSSSLVNTEAFF. The chain carries TRBV6-5 and TRBJ1-1; no clear D. V gave up 4 bases and J gave up 0 bases, with 9 bases separating them. The CDR3 is made up of 14 amino acids. Germline V gene lookup returns CDR1 MNHEY and CDR2 SVGAGI.

The V call is TRBV6-5, the J call TRBJ1-1, with D perhaps matching TRBD1 (5 bases). This CDR3 contains 14 residues. The V gene lost 7 bases and the J gene lost 1 base, with 13 bases spanning the gap. Germline loops: CDR1 MNHEY, CDR2 SVGAGI. The chain's CDR3 is CASNLGGENTEAFF. CDR3 DNA: TGTGCCAGCAATTTGGGGGGGGAGAACACTGAAGCTTTCTTT.

The chain links TRBV27 to TRBJ2-3; possibly TRBD1 or TRBD2 for D (6 bases each). The germline CDR1 and CDR2 sequences are MNHEY and SMNVEV (reference sequence). This CDR3 spans 16 amino acids. V shed 5 bases and J shed 2 bases, with 17 bases lying between them. The CDR3 region has the DNA TGTGCCAGCAGTCAACGAAGGAGGGGGGTCACAGATACGCAGTATTTT. It specifies CASSQRRRGVTDTQYF.

The chain is built from TRBV15 and TRBJ2-3; D perhaps matches TRBD1 (6 bases). The CDR3 has 16 amino acids. V lost 4 bases and J 0 bases, leaving 14 bases between the germline ends. Looked up from germline, CDR1 is LNHNV and CDR2 is YYDKDF (reference sequence). The CDR3 loop reads CATSTGQYPSTDTQYF. As DNA, the CDR3 is TGTGCCACCAGCACAGGACAGTACCCTAGCACAGATACGCAGTATTTT.

Only one count was recorded for this clone. The chain carries TRBV6-1 and TRBJ2-1; D possibly corresponds to TRBD2 (5 bases). The CDR3 has 12 amino acids. Germline CDR1 MNHNS, CDR2 SASEGT. V was pared by 10 bases and J by 8 bases, with 15 bases between. As DNA, the CDR3 is TGTGCCACCGCGGTAGGGCGGGATGAGCAGTTCTTC. Translation gives CATAVGRDEQFF.

V usage is TRBV29-1 and J usage is TRBJ2-7; 9 positions match TRBD1. CDR1 is SQVTM, CDR2 ANQGSEA, per germline. V gave up 5 bases and J gave up 6 bases; unmatched junction bases: 20. The CDR3 is 17 residues long. The CDR3 loop is CSVYAGQGISLGSEQYF. The CDR3 DNA reads TGCAGCGTTTACGCAGGACAGGGGATCTCGCTTGGGTCCGAGCAGTACTTC.

V usage is TRBV18 and J usage is TRBJ1-1; D is possibly TRBD1 (6 bases). Germline CDR1 is KGHSH and CDR2 is LQKENI. This CDR3 comprises 14 residues. V lost 2 bases and J lost 4, with 11 bases in between. The DNA for the CDR3 is TGTGCCAGCTCACCAACAGGGTGGGGCACTGAAGCTTTCTTT. It specifies CASSPTGWGTEAFF.

This clone was detected only a few times. The genes are TRBV28 and TRBJ2-1, with 10 bases matching TRBD2. The germline V gene has CDR1 MDHEN and CDR2 SYDVKM. CDR3 length: 14 residues. The trim removed 7 bases at V and 4 bases at J, leaving 4 bases unmatched. The DNA of the CDR3 is TGTGCCAGCATCCTGACTAGCGGGTACAATGAGCAGTTCTTC. Translated, it gives CASILTSGYNEQFF. Looking up the rest from reference TRBV28 and TRBJ2-1 gives the full variable domain: DVKVTQSSRYLVKRTGEKVFLECVQDMDHENMFWYRQDPGLGLRLIYFSYDVKMKEKGDIPEGYSVSREKKERFSLILESASTNQTSMYLCASILTSGYNEQFFGPGTRLTVL.

The CDR3 is CASSSQADTEAFF. CDR3 nucleotide sequence: TGCGCCAGCAGCTCACAAGCGGATACTGAAGCTTTCTTT. The J gene is TRBJ1-1, the V gene TRBV5-1; D gene uncertain. V was pared by 3 bases and J by 5 bases, with 11 bases between. The CDR3 runs 13 residues. CDR1 is SGHRS and CDR2 is YFSETQ in the germline V gene.

This sequence joins TRBV6-6 and TRBJ2-7; 7 bases agree with TRBD2. Trimming at V came to 10 bases and at J to 5 bases, leaving 5 bases not matched to a gene. The length of the CDR3 is 11 residues. The germline V gene has CDR1 MNHNY and CDR2 SVGAGI (reference sequence). CDR3 amino acids: CATRGRDEQYF. In DNA form, the CDR3 reads TGTGCCACTCGGGGGAGGGACGAGCAGTACTTC.

The genes are TRBV30 and TRBJ1-4; 7 bases agree with TRBD1. V gave up 3 bases and J gave up 3 bases; unmatched junction bases: 4. The CDR3 has 14 amino acids. CDR1 and CDR2 (germline): GTSNPN, SVGIG (reference sequence). This CDR3 reads CAWSAGTANEKLFF. Here the CDR3 DNA reads TGTGCCTGGAGCGCCGGGACAGCTAATGAAAAACTGTTTTTT. The full variable domain, with the rest looked up from reference TRBV30 and TRBJ1-4, is SQTIHQWPATLVQPVGSPLSLECTVEGTSNPNLYWYRQAAGRGLQLLFYSVGIGQISSEVPQNLSASRPQDRQFILSSKKLLLSDSGFYLCAWSAGTANEKLFFGSGTQLSVL.

The rearrangement joins TRBV29-1 to TRBJ2-7; 9 positions agree with TRBD1. The CDR3 has 11 residues. The germline V gene encodes CDR1 SQVTM and CDR2 ANQGSEA. J lost 8 bases, V lost 7 bases, and 6 bases had no gene match. The CDR3 sequence: CSAKTGGKQYF. The CDR3, as DNA: TGCAGCGCTAAGACAGGGGGGAAGCAGTACTTC.

The chain couples TRBV25-1 to TRBJ1-6; a weak D match, TRBD1 (5 bases). V was pared by 2 bases and J by 5 bases, with 7 bases between. The CDR3 is 14 residues long. Germline V lookup: CDR1 MGHDK, CDR2 SYGVNS. CDR3 sequence: CASSEGTNNSPLHF. The CDR3 nucleotides are TGTGCCAGCAGTGAAGGGACCAATAATTCACCCCTCCACTTT.

As regards this clone: Compared with germline, one end of the junction differs, possibly owing to a read error. The rearrangement uses TRBV7-9 and TRBJ1-1, with D unresolved. This CDR3 is 12 amino acids long. Germline V gives CDR1 SEHNR, CDR2 FQNEAQ (reference sequence). The CDR3 DNA is TGTGCCAGCAGCTTAGATTCCGGACGCCGGATCTTT. Protein product: CASSLDSGRRIF.

The chain carries TRBV7-2 and TRBJ2-7, with TRBD2 identical over 11 bases. V gave up 5 bases and J gave up 4 bases; unmatched junction bases: 10. Germline V gives CDR1 SGHTA, CDR2 FQGNSA. The CDR3 spans 16 residues. In DNA, the CDR3 is TGTGCCAGCAGCCCTCCAAAGGCTAGCGGGAGGTACGAGCAGTACTTC. This encodes CASSPPKASGRYEQYF.

The chain combines TRBV2 with TRBJ2-4; either TRBD1 or TRBD2 may supply D (5 bases each). The germline CDR1 and CDR2 sequences are SNHLY and FYNNEI. V shed 6 bases and J shed 0 bases, with 9 bases lying between them. The CDR3 runs 14 residues. The CDR3 loop reads CASRPGTAKNIQYF. The CDR3 nucleotides are TGTGCCAGCAGACCGGGGACAGCCAAAAACATTCAGTACTTC.

The chain has TRBV6-6 and TRBJ2-7; D gene ambiguous. Germline V CDR1 and CDR2: MNHNY, SVGAGI (reference sequence). The CDR3 spans 14 residues. V was pared by 11 bases and J by 1 base, with 18 bases between. Here the CDR3 reads CASRGALESYEQYF. As DNA, the CDR3 is TGTGCCTCTCGCGGAGCGCTAGAGTCCTACGAGCAGTACTTC.

In nucleotides, the CDR3 is TGTGCCAGCAGCTCGCCCCCTCTAGCGGACCTTACTGAAGAGACCCAGTACTTC. This sequence encodes CASSSPPLADLTEETQYF. The V and J genes are TRBV5-6 and TRBJ2-5, with 7 positions matching TRBD2. Germline values: CDR1 SGHDT, CDR2 YYEEEE. The length of the CDR3 is 18 residues. The V and J ends lost 3 bases and 3 bases, in that order; junction bases with no gene match: 17.

V usage is TRBV19 and J usage is TRBJ1-5; TRBD1 is a possible D gene (6 bases). Germline CDR1 reads LNHDA; CDR2 reads SQIVND (reference sequence). The CDR3 is made up of 16 amino acids. The V gene lost 8 bases and the J gene lost 1 base, with 18 bases spanning the gap. The CDR3 loop reads CASGRGLGQSNQPQHF. In nucleotides, the CDR3 is TGTGCCAGTGGCAGGGGTCTTGGGCAGAGCAATCAGCCCCAGCATTTT. Supplemented by reference TRBV19 and TRBJ1-5, the full variable domain reads DGGITQSPKYLFRKEGQNVTLSCEQNLNHDAMYWYRQDPGQGLRLIYYSQIVNDFQKGDIAEGYSVSREKKESFPLTVTSAQKNPTAFYLCASGRGLGQSNQPQHFGDGTRLSIL.

This chain joins TRBV25-1 and TRBJ2-7; TRBD1 is a possible D gene (6 bases). The V gene lost 6 bases and the J gene lost 4 bases, with 13 bases spanning the gap. The CDR3 spans 13 residues. CDR1 is MGHDK and CDR2 is SYGVNS in the germline V gene. Here the CDR3 reads CASSEDRDYEQYF. The CDR3 DNA sequence: TGTGCCAGCAGCGAGGACAGAGATTACGAGCAGTACTTC.